The rows below give T cell receptor beta chains drawn from one sample of a study of blood T cell repertoires in COVID-19. Libraries were prepared by immunoSEQ multiplex PCR; TCRdb keeps only in-frame clonotypes and omits some of them. The sample has 150,000 to 200,000 clones, 80% to 90% seen once; the top ten hold approximately 10%. Sequenced input: peripheral blood. Receptors were obtained from a human donor in a cohort sampled during active COVID-19. The CDR3 runs from the conserved cysteine through the conserved F or W. A D gene is named only where the DNA matches it firmly. Where a row states a size, it is once, few, many or the class of an expanded clone; other rows omit it.

NA	NA	TRBJ2-1	TRBV10-3	TGTGCCATCAGGCCGAATAGCTCCTACAATGAGCAGTTCTTC	CAIRPNSSYNEQFF
few	TRBD1	TRBJ1-1	TRBV27	TGTGCCAGCAGTTTACGGGACAGCTACACTGAAGCTTTCTTT	CASSLRDSYTEAFF
once	NA	TRBJ1-5	TRBV10-2	TGCGCCAGCAGTACCCAGGGCAATCAGCCCCAGCATTTT	CASSTQGNQPQHF
once	NA	TRBJ2-2	TRBV4-3	TGCGCCAGCAGCCAAGTTTCTAACAGCGGTTCGAGCACCGGGGAGCTGTTTTTT	CASSQVSNSGSSTGELFF
NA	TRBD1	TRBJ1-3	TRBV29-1	TGCAGCGGATTACAGGGGCGGGGAAACACCATATATTTT	CSGLQGRGNTIYF
NA	TRBD2	TRBJ2-3	TRBV19	TGTGCCAGTAGTCGCGGGAGAGACGCAGATACGCAGTATTTT	CASSRGRDADTQYF
NA	NA	TRBJ1-4	TRBV19	TGTGCCAGTAGGCGGACTAATGAAAAACTGTTTTTT	CASRRTNEKLFF
NA	NA	TRBJ2-2	TRBV7-8	TGTGCCAGCAGCTTGGAGGTCCGGGTGTGGGGAAGCGGCACCGGGGAGCTGTTTTTT	CASSLEVRVWGSGTGELFF
NA	NA	TRBJ1-1	TRBV14	TGTGCCAGCAGCCAAAAGAGGAACACTGAAGCTTTCTTT	CASSQKRNTEAFF
NA	TRBD1	TRBJ2-3	TRBV7-6	TGTGCCAGCAGCGGCGGGACAGGTGGTGGAACAGATACGCAGTATTTT	CASSGGTGGGTDTQYF
once	NA	TRBJ1-2	TRBV5-1	TGCGCCAGCAGCTTGGGCGTAGCAGCCACGGGCTATGGCTACACCTTC	CASSLGVAATGYGYTF
NA	NA	TRBJ2-6	TRBV19	TGTGCCAGTAAAGGGGGTAGCTCTGGGGCCAACGTCCTGACTTTC	CASKGGSSGANVLTF
NA	NA	TRBJ2-1	TRBV24-1	TGTGCCACCAGTGGACGCGGAGTTTCCTACAATGAGCAGTTCTTC	CATSGRGVSYNEQFF
NA	NA	TRBJ2-3	TRBV10-2	TGCGCCAGCACTGGGCGGGGACCCACTAGCACAGATACGCAGTATTTT	CASTGRGPTSTDTQYF
few	TRBD1	TRBJ1-5	TRBV5-6	TGTGCCAGCAGCTTGCAGGGGGGTCAGCCCCAGCATTTT	CASSLQGGQPQHF
NA	TRBD1	TRBJ1-2	TRBV4-3	TGCGCCAGCAGCCACGGACAGGGGTGGGATTATGGCTACACCTTC	CASSHGQGWDYGYTF
NA	TRBD1	TRBJ1-1	TRBV18	TGTGCCAGCTCACCACGGGCAGGGGGCACTGAAGCTTTCTTT	CASSPRAGGTEAFF
NA	NA	TRBJ2-7	TRBV5-1	TGCGCCAGCAGCTTGCTGGGGAGCCCCTCGGGCGAGCAGTACTTC	CASSLLGSPSGEQYF
NA	NA	TRBJ2-2	TRBV7-9	TGTGCCAGCAGCGCCCCAGCGGGCCCTCCCGGGGAGCTGTTTTTT	CASSAPAGPPGELFF
NA	NA	TRBJ2-2	TRBV7-3	TGTGCCAGCAGCCCCGGCGGGGGCTTTGTCGGGGAGCTGTTTTTT	CASSPGGGFVGELFF
NA	TRBD2	TRBJ2-3	TRBV6-5	TGTGCCAGCAGGAGGGGACTAGCGGGGGATACGCAGTATTTT	CASRRGLAGDTQYF
NA	NA	TRBJ2-7	TRBV11-2	TGTGCCAGCAGCTTAGATATCCCCCAGGGGCTCGAGCAGTACTTC	CASSLDIPQGLEQYF
NA	NA	TRBJ1-1	TRBV7-9	TGTGCCAGCAGCTTAGGGGGGGTCCTAGGGGCCCCTGAAGCTTTCTTT	CASSLGGVLGAPEAFF
NA	NA	TRBJ2-3	TRBV6-6	TGTGCCAGCAGTTACATGGCAGGGACAGATACGCAGTATTTT	CASSYMAGTDTQYF
once	NA	TRBJ2-1	TRBV6-5	TGTGCCAGCGGGAGCTCCTACAATGAGCAGTTCTTC	CASGSSYNEQFF
NA	TRBD2	TRBJ2-1	TRBV10-2	TGCGCCAGCAGTGATTGGGCTAGCGGGAATGTTGAGCAGTTCTTC	CASSDWASGNVEQFF
NA	TRBD2	TRBJ2-5	TRBV4-1	TGCGCCAGCAGCCAAGCCCTAGGCGGGGGCCAAGAGACCCAGTACTTC	CASSQALGGGQETQYF